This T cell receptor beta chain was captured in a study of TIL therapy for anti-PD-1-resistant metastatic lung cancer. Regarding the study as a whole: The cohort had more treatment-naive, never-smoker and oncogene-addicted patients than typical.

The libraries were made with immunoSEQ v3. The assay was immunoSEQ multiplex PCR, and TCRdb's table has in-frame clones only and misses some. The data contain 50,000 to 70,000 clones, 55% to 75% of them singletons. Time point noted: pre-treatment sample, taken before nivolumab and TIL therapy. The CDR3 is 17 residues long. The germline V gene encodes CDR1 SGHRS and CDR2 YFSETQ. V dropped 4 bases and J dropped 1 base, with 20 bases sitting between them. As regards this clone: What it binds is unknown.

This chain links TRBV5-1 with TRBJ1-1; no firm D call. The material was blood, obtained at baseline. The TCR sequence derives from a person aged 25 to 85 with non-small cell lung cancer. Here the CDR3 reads CASSPAAPRTPNTEAFF. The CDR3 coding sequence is TGCGCCAGCAGCCCCGCGGCCCCCCGTACCCCGAACACTGAAGCTTTCTTT.